The 20 T cell receptor beta chains reported below all come from one sample, sequenced in a study of cytomegalovirus exposure and HLA in healthy donors. The table came from immunoSEQ multiplex PCR; TCRdb's copy has only in-frame clones and leaves some out. The sample records over 150,000 clones, 85% being singletons. Source material: PBMCs. All receptors derive from a young man in good health and CMV-seropositive.

V gene TRBV30 combines with J gene TRBJ2-2; 8 nucleotides line up with TRBD2. Per germline, CDR1 GTSNPN and CDR2 SVGIG (reference sequence). The CDR3 runs to 17 residues. V dropped 3 bases and J dropped 4; count of bases not matched to a gene: 13. The DNA for the CDR3 is TGTGCCTGGAGGGGTATCGGGGGGGCACAAGGCACCGGGGAGCTGTTTTTT. This encodes CAWRGIGGAQGTGELFF.

The table lists this clone with a count of one. This chain uses TRBV11-2 with TRBJ2-1; D is possibly TRBD2 (5 bases). CDR3 length: 15 residues. Germline V gene sequence: CDR1 SGHAT, CDR2 FQNNGV. Trimming removed 7 bases from V and 5 bases from J, with 18 bases in between. CDR3 residues: CASTPEGRWHNEQFF. The CDR3 nucleotides read TGTGCCAGCACCCCAGAGGGCCGTTGGCACAATGAGCAGTTCTTC.

J is TRBJ1-5 and V is TRBV9, with D hard to call. Trimming took off 4 bases at V and 3 bases at J, with 17 bases between the two ends. The CDR3 contains 16 residues. CDR1 and CDR2 from the germline V gene are SGDLS and YYNGEE. CDR3 coding DNA: TGTGCCAGCAGCCCCGGGCGGGAGGGCTCCAATCAGCCCCAGCATTTT. Encoded protein: CASSPGREGSNQPQHF.

The genes are TRBV7-9 and TRBJ1-2, with TRBD1 matching over 8 bases. The CDR3 has 15 residues. The J segment lost 4 bases and the V segment lost 2 bases, leaving 6 bases of the junction unmatched. Germline CDR1 SEHNR, CDR2 FQNEAQ (reference sequence). Here the CDR3 reads CASSLSQGQGYGYTF. CDR3 DNA sequence: TGTGCCAGCAGCTTAAGTCAAGGACAGGGCTATGGCTACACCTTC.

V gene TRBV5-1 combines with J gene TRBJ2-5, with D unclear. Germline V gene data show CDR1 as SGHRS and CDR2 as YFSETQ. The CDR3 sequence is 15 residues long. Trimming took off 3 bases at V and 1 base at J, with 13 bases between the two ends. The CDR3 loop reads CASSSVGLLQETQYF. The CDR3 bases are TGCGCCAGCAGCTCGGTGGGCCTGCTCCAAGAGACCCAGTACTTC.

The rearrangement links TRBV30 to TRBJ1-1, with TRBD1 identical over 8 bases. Germline lookup yields CDR1 GTSNPN and CDR2 SVGIG (reference sequence). The CDR3 totals 16 residues. J lost 5 bases, V lost 1 base, and 12 bases had no gene match. In DNA, the CDR3 is TGTGCCTGGAGTGACAACAGGGGGTTGGTTCATACTGAAGCTTTCTTT. This gives the protein CAWSDNRGLVHTEAFF.

The chain has TRBV28 and TRBJ1-2; D remains unclear. Between the trimmed V and J ends, which lost 1 base and 7 bases, there was a span of 10 bases. Germline CDR1 is MDHEN and CDR2 is SYDVKM. This CDR3 region has 13 residues. CDR3 amino acids: CASSLSGFGGYTF. For the CDR3, the DNA is TGTGCCAGCAGTTTATCGGGGTTTGGTGGCTACACCTTC.

The chain links TRBV6-1 to TRBJ1-2; 8 bases match TRBD1. CDR1 is MNHNS, CDR2 SASEGT, per germline. The ends lost 4 bases at V and 4 bases at J; junction bases unmatched: 5. The CDR3 has 14 amino acids. The CDR3 loop is CASSGRDRSYGYTF. The CDR3 nucleotides read TGTGCCAGCAGTGGCCGGGACAGGAGCTATGGCTACACCTTC.

The chain has TRBV5-6 and TRBJ1-5; TRBD1 aligns across 9 bases. The CDR3 sequence is 16 residues long. Germline V gives CDR1 SGHDT, CDR2 YYEEEE. V shed 4 bases and J 6 bases; nucleotides not matched to a gene: 11. CDR3 coding DNA: TGTGCCAGCAGCAGGGGACAGGGAAGTTTGGGTCAGCCCCAGCATTTT. Translating gives CASSRGQGSLGQPQHF.

This chain connects TRBV21-1 to TRBJ1-1; the table names TRBD1, a call not compared with the DNA. TRBV21-1 is described as a pseudogene. This CDR3 region has 14 residues. The CDR3 is CASGQPQIDTEAFF. CDR3 DNA: TGTGCCAGCGGACAGCCCCAGATCGACACTGAAGCTTTCTTT.

This rearrangement joins TRBV11-2 to TRBJ1-2; maybe TRBD1 (5 bases). Germline-derived CDR1 and CDR2 are SGHAT and FQNNGV. CDR3 length: 13 amino acids. V was cut by 5 bases and J by 8 bases, with 15 bases left in between. CDR3 in amino acids: CASSPPGEDGYTF. DNA of the CDR3: TGTGCCAGCAGCCCACCGGGGGAGGACGGCTACACCTTC.

The rearrangement uses TRBV5-1 and TRBJ1-2, with D unresolved. CDR1 and CDR2 from the germline V gene are SGHRS and YFSETQ. CDR3 length equals 13 residues. With 4 bases removed from V and 1 base from J, the gap between germline ends came to 8 bases. CDR3 protein: CASSLLSNYGYTF. CDR3 bases: TGCGCCAGCAGCCTTCTGAGTAACTATGGCTACACCTTC.

The chain links TRBV7-8 to TRBJ2-3; perhaps TRBD2 as D (6 bases). Trimming shortened V by 5 bases and J by 4 bases, and 13 bases separated the two germline ends. The germline gives CDR1 SGHVS, CDR2 FQNEAQ. CDR3 length: 14 residues. CDR3 sequence: CASSPSWGADTQYF. The CDR3 DNA is TGTGCCAGCAGCCCTTCCTGGGGGGCAGATACGCAGTATTTT.

The chain joins TRBV7-8 to TRBJ2-5, with TRBD2 matching 14 bases. This CDR3 contains 17 residues. The J segment lost 5 bases and the V segment lost 5 bases, leaving 10 bases of the junction unmatched. In germline, CDR1 is SGHVS, CDR2 FQNEAQ. The CDR3 DNA reads TGTGCCAGCAGCCTGACTAGCGGGGGGGTCCTTGTTGAGACCCAGTACTTC. Amino acid sequence: CASSLTSGGVLVETQYF.

This sequence joins TRBV5-5 and TRBJ1-1; 10 bases line up with TRBD1. CDR1 is SGHKS and CDR2 is YYEKEE in the germline V gene (reference sequence). V trimming: 4 bases; J trimming: 5 bases; junction bases outside the gene matches: 14. The CDR3 totals 17 residues. CDR3 amino acids: CASSASPGQGTKTEAFF. The DNA of the CDR3 is TGTGCCAGCAGCGCCTCACCGGGACAGGGGACAAAAACTGAAGCTTTCTTT. The variable domain in full, with the rest retrieved from reference TRBV5-5 and TRBJ1-1, is DAGVTQSPTHLIKTRGQQVTLRCSPISGHKSVSWYQQVLGQGPQFIFQYYEKEERGRGNFPDRFSARQFPNYSSELNVNALLLGDSALYLCASSASPGQGTKTEAFFGQGTRLTVV.

The V and J genes are TRBV19 and TRBJ1-1; 7 positions agree with TRBD1. J gave up 5 bases and V 2 bases, and 8 bases lay outside the gene matches. This CDR3 is 15 amino acids long. Germline lookup yields CDR1 LNHDA and CDR2 SQIVND (reference sequence). CDR3 residues: CASSIRPSGGTEAFF. The CDR3, as DNA: TGTGCCAGTAGTATAAGGCCCTCAGGGGGGACTGAAGCTTTCTTT.

V usage is TRBV6-1 and J usage is TRBJ1-6; D possibly corresponds to TRBD1 (6 bases). Germline V CDR1 and CDR2: MNHNS, SASEGT. V was clipped by 2 bases and J by 9 bases, with 17 bases between them. This CDR3 spans 16 amino acids. The chain's CDR3 is CASSEWLGARASPLHF. CDR3 nucleotide sequence: TGTGCCAGCAGTGAATGGCTGGGGGCGCGGGCTTCACCCCTCCACTTT.

This sequence joins TRBV10-2 and TRBJ2-3; possible D gene TRBD2, 5 bases. Per germline, CDR1 WSHSY and CDR2 SAAADI. This CDR3 region has 13 residues. Trimming stripped 4 bases from V and 4 bases from J, with 9 bases between. For the CDR3, the DNA is TGCGCCAGCAGTGCCCCGGGGTCAGATACGCAGTATTTT. Its protein product is CASSAPGSDTQYF.

This clone was recorded only once. The chain joins TRBV5-1 to TRBJ2-7; the D gene is possibly TRBD2 (6 bases). This CDR3 has 16 residues. The ends were cut back, 1 base at V and 3 bases at J, with 17 bases in the middle. Per the germline V gene, CDR1 is SGHRS and CDR2 is YFSETQ. This CDR3 is CASSLSPSGLLYEQYF. CDR3 DNA: TGCGCCAGCAGCTTGAGTCCCAGCGGGCTTCTCTACGAGCAGTACTTC.

This rearrangement joins TRBV10-3 to TRBJ2-3, with D perhaps matching TRBD2 (6 bases). Between the trimmed V and J ends, which lost 3 bases and 2 bases, there was a span of 12 bases. Germline lookup yields CDR1 ENHRY and CDR2 SYGVKD. CDR3 size: 15 residues. The CDR3 DNA reads as TGTGCCATCAGTGACACTAGCCACCCCACAGATACGCAGTATTTT. Translation gives CAISDTSHPTDTQYF.